The 22 T cell receptor beta chains in this list originate from one sample, sequenced in a study of follicular helper T cells after annual influenza vaccination. Indicated time point: 2014-2015 season, 7 days after vaccination. TCRdb keeps only in-frame clones here, not all; method: immunoSEQ multiplex PCR. The sample records 8,000 to 10,000 clones, about 83% being singletons. Here the sequenced sample was CXCR5- memory CD4+ T cells sorted from blood, taken 7 days after influenza vaccination. Receptors originate from an adult who received the influenza vaccine.

This chain joins TRBV6-5 and TRBJ2-7; perhaps TRBD1 as D (6 bases). Germline lookup yields CDR1 MNHEY and CDR2 SVGAGI. The CDR3 length is 14 residues. Trimming left V 4 bases short and J 0 bases short, with 10 bases between. CDR3 sequence (DNA): TGTGCCAGCAGTTCGGGACATAACTCCTACGAGCAGTACTTC. It specifies CASSSGHNSYEQYF.

The chain joins TRBV4-1 to TRBJ1-1, with D uncertain. Deletions cut 1 base from V and 5 bases from J, with 8 bases between. The CDR3 consists of 13 residues. Germline CDR1 MGHRA, CDR2 YSYEKL. The CDR3 DNA sequence: TGCGCCAGCAGCCAAGGAGCTCGTACTGAAGCTTTCTTT. This sequence encodes CASSQGARTEAFF.

This clone came up a few times. The CDR3 reads CASRQGLINSPLHF. CDR3 nucleotides: TGTGCCAGCAGACAGGGATTAATTAACTCACCCCTCCACTTT. This rearrangement joins TRBV6-5 to TRBJ1-6, with TRBD1 as a possible D gene (6 bases). The CDR3 length is 14 residues. Trimming pared 6 bases from V and 10 bases from J, leaving 16 bases between. Germline CDR1 MNHEY, CDR2 SVGAGI.

This chain connects TRBV18 to TRBJ1-1; 9 bases are a match to TRBD1. This CDR3 is built from 14 residues. With 6 bases clipped from V and 8 bases from J, the junction kept 10 bases outside the gene matches. Per germline, CDR1 KGHSH and CDR2 LQKENI. This CDR3 reads CASSPGTGTKEAFF. DNA for the CDR3: TGTGCCAGCTCTCCGGGGACAGGGACTAAGGAAGCTTTCTTT.

This chain links TRBV7-2 with TRBJ1-3; maybe TRBD1 (5 bases). This CDR3 region has 15 residues. CDR1 is SGHTA, CDR2 FQGNSA, per germline. Between the trimmed V and J ends, which lost 1 base and 5 bases, there was a span of 12 bases. CDR3 bases: TGTGCCAGCAGCTTAGGAGGTTCGGGGCGAAACACCATATATTTT. Protein product: CASSLGGSGRNTIYF.

CDR3 coding DNA: TGTGCCAGCAGCGTAGCTGGGGGAACCTACGAGCAGTACTTC. Translation: CASSVAGGTYEQYF. The rearrangement uses TRBV9 and TRBJ2-7; D possibly uses TRBD1 or TRBD2 (5 bases each). The CDR3 length is 14 residues. Germline V gene sequence: CDR1 SGDLS, CDR2 YYNGEE. V gave up 0 bases and J gave up 2 bases, with 9 bases separating them.

The J gene is TRBJ1-2, the V gene TRBV10-3; D is unresolved. V shed 6 bases and J shed 2 bases, with 10 bases lying between them. The CDR3 is 13 residues long. Germline CDR1 reads ENHRY; CDR2 reads SYGVKD. The CDR3 protein is CAIRVLANYGYTF. The CDR3 DNA reads TGTGCCATCAGAGTTCTGGCGAACTATGGCTACACCTTC.

The chain recombines TRBV6-4 with TRBJ2-1; 10 bases agree with TRBD2. Trimming removed 3 bases from V and 2 bases from J; junction bases left unmatched: 1. Germline CDR1 MRHNA, CDR2 SNTAGT. This CDR3 is 15 amino acids long. The CDR3 is CASSELAGTYNEQFF. CDR3 in DNA: TGTGCCAGCAGTGAACTAGCGGGGACCTACAATGAGCAGTTCTTC.

The DNA of the CDR3 is TGCGCCAGCAGCCGACAGAAGGGCTACGAGCAGTACTTC. Translated, it gives CASSRQKGYEQYF. The chain links TRBV4-1 to TRBJ2-7; D perhaps matches TRBD1 (5 bases). CDR1 and CDR2 from the germline V gene are MGHRA and YSYEKL. The CDR3 runs to 13 residues. Trimming stripped 4 bases from V and 3 bases from J, with 10 bases between.

The chain has TRBV7-2 and TRBJ2-2; TRBD2 agrees at 7 bases. The CDR3 runs to 17 residues. With V trimmed by 0 bases and J by 4 bases, 8 bases remained unmatched. Germline V CDR1 and CDR2: SGHTA, FQGNSA. The CDR3 reads CASSLARAGVGTGELFF. In nucleotides, the CDR3 is TGTGCCAGCAGCTTAGCCCGTGCGGGGGTGGGCACCGGGGAGCTGTTTTTT. Looking up the rest from reference TRBV7-2 and TRBJ2-2 gives the full variable domain: GAGVSQSPSNKVTEKGKDVELRCDPISGHTALYWYRQSLGQGLEFLIYFQGNSAPDKSGLPSDRFSAERTGGSVSTLTIQRTQQEDSAVYLCASSLARAGVGTGELFFGEGSRLTVL.

V usage is TRBV7-3 and J usage is TRBJ2-3, with TRBD2 identical over 8 bases. J gave up 1 base and V 2 bases, and 8 bases lay outside the gene matches. CDR3 length equals 17 residues. Germline V lookup: CDR1 SGHTA, CDR2 FQGTGA. CDR3 in amino acids: CASSLPLSGAGTDTQYF. The DNA of the CDR3 is TGTGCCAGCAGCTTACCCCTTAGCGGGGCCGGCACAGATACGCAGTATTTT.

This chain uses TRBV7-2 with TRBJ2-5; perhaps TRBD2 as D (6 bases). Between the trimmed V and J ends, which lost 0 bases and 1 base, there was a span of 12 bases. The CDR3 is made up of 16 amino acids. Germline-derived CDR1 and CDR2 are SGHTA and FQGNSA. The CDR3, as DNA: TGTGCCAGCAGCTTAGCGCTCGGGACTGTCCAAGAGACCCAGTACTTC. Residues: CASSLALGTVQETQYF.

The chain has TRBV6-1 and TRBJ1-2, with 8 positions matching TRBD1. The ends lost 6 bases at V and 4 bases at J; junction bases unmatched: 4. The V gene's germline CDR1 is MNHNS and CDR2 SASEGT. This CDR3 spans 13 amino acids. The CDR3 protein is CASRYRGSYGYTF. The CDR3 DNA sequence: TGTGCCAGCAGATACAGGGGGAGCTATGGCTACACCTTC.

The V gene is TRBV19, the J gene TRBJ1-2; possible D gene TRBD1, 6 bases. V was shortened by 6 bases and J by 1 base, with 9 bases between the two germline ends. Per germline, CDR1 LNHDA and CDR2 SQIVND (reference sequence). CDR3 length: 13 residues. The CDR3 is CASSRQDNYGYTF. The CDR3 DNA follows: TGTGCCAGTAGCCGACAGGATAACTATGGCTACACCTTC.

The chain links TRBV5-5 to TRBJ2-3; D ambiguous. This CDR3 is built from 13 residues. CDR1 is SGHKS, CDR2 YYEKEE, per germline (reference sequence). Deletions cut 0 bases from V and 6 bases from J, with 8 bases between. The CDR3 bases are TGTGCCAGCAGCTTGGCCATGGGGGATACGCAGTATTTT. Its translation is CASSLAMGDTQYF.

This clone showed up just a few times. The CDR3 here is CASSLGQGISYEQYF. CDR3 nucleotide sequence: TGTGCCAGCAGCTTAGGTCAGGGGATATCCTACGAGCAGTACTTC. The chain combines TRBV7-9 with TRBJ2-7; a possible D gene is TRBD1 (6 bases). Trimming pared 1 base from V and 1 base from J, leaving 11 bases between. From germline, CDR1 is SEHNR and CDR2 FQNEAQ (reference sequence). This CDR3 has 15 residues.

The sample holds a few counts of this clone. V and J are TRBV27 and TRBJ1-2; D perhaps matches TRBD1 (5 bases). Trimming cost V 8 bases and J 2 bases, with 15 bases left between them. This CDR3 comprises 14 residues. Germline V CDR1 and CDR2: MNHEY, SMNVEV (reference sequence). CDR3 residues: CASAQGTPNYGYTF. Written as DNA, the CDR3 is TGTGCCAGCGCCCAAGGGACCCCAAACTATGGCTACACCTTC.

The V call is TRBV7-2, the J call TRBJ1-2, with 7 bases matching TRBD1. The CDR3 totals 14 residues. Germline CDR1 SGHTA, CDR2 FQGNSA. V was pared by 3 bases and J by 8 bases, with 9 bases of the junction left unmatched. The chain's CDR3 is CASSFTSYRGGYTF. The CDR3 DNA sequence: TGTGCCAGCAGCTTCACCTCCTACAGGGGCGGCTACACCTTC.

V and J are TRBV7-9 and TRBJ1-1; D is unresolved. The V end lost 6 bases, the J end lost 3 bases, and 20 bases lay between the germline ends. This CDR3 comprises 16 residues. Per the germline V gene, CDR1 is SEHNR and CDR2 is FQNEAQ (reference sequence). The CDR3 region has the DNA TGTGCCAGCAGACCTGGGCCGAGGGCGGTGGACACTGAAGCTTTCTTT. It specifies CASRPGPRAVDTEAFF. Drawing the rest from reference TRBV7-9 and TRBJ1-1, the complete variable domain is DTGVSQNPRHKITKRGQNVTFRCDPISEHNRLYWYRQTLGQGPEFLTYFQNEAQLEKSRLLSDRFSAERPKGSFSTLEIQRTEQGDSAMYLCASRPGPRAVDTEAFFGQGTRLTVV.

This chain connects TRBV5-6 to TRBJ1-1; D is undetermined. CDR3 length: 14 residues. V gave up 4 bases and J gave up 1 base, with 11 bases separating them. Germline CDR1 and CDR2: SGHDT and YYEEEE. CDR3 in amino acids: CASSLHGGNTEAFF. The CDR3 region has the DNA TGTGCCAGCAGCCTTCACGGAGGGAACACTGAAGCTTTCTTT.

J is TRBJ1-1 and V is TRBV5-4; weak D call: TRBD1 (5 bases). This CDR3 has 14 amino acids. Germline loops: CDR1 SGHNT, CDR2 YYREEE (reference sequence). The ends were cut back, 0 bases at V and 0 bases at J, with 6 bases in the middle. CDR3 protein: CASSLGGMNTEAFF. Written as DNA, the CDR3 is TGTGCCAGCAGCTTGGGGGGCATGAACACTGAAGCTTTCTTT.

This clone was observed a few times. The chain joins TRBV9 to TRBJ2-7, with D perhaps TRBD1 or TRBD2 (6 bases each). Per germline, CDR1 SGDLS and CDR2 YYNGEE. Trimming shortened V by 0 bases and J by 7 bases, and 17 bases separated the two germline ends. This CDR3 region has 15 residues. The CDR3 region has the DNA TGTGCCAGCAGCGTAGACGCAGGGGCGGGATGGGAGCAGTACTTC. Protein product: CASSVDAGAGWEQYF.